These 17 T cell receptor beta chains came from one sample sequenced in a study of blood T cell repertoires in COVID-19. Profiled with immunoSEQ multiplex PCR; TCRdb holds only in-frame clones, not every one. The data hold about 140,000 clones, with approximately 82% observed a single time. Source material: peripheral blood. All receptors derive from a human donor in a cohort sampled during active COVID-19.

This chain joins TRBV5-1 and TRBJ2-3; unclear D gene. The V end was cut by 0 bases, the J end by 0 bases, with 14 bases between. CDR1 SGHRS and CDR2 YFSETQ come from the germline V gene. The CDR3 contains 17 residues. CDR3 sequence (DNA): TGCGCCAGCAGCTTGGCTGGTCGACTTCCTAGCACAGATACGCAGTATTTT. Translation: CASSLAGRLPSTDTQYF.

This chain uses TRBV6-2 or TRBV6-3 with TRBJ1-1; 8 bases are a match to TRBD1. CDR1 and CDR2 (germline): MNHEY, SVGEGT. The CDR3 consists of 14 residues. J lost 2 bases, V lost 6 bases, and 5 bases had no gene match. The CDR3 here is CASSRGQGNTEAFF. The CDR3 bases are TGTGCCAGCAGCCGAGGACAGGGTAACACTGAAGCTTTCTTT.

This sequence joins TRBV5-4 and TRBJ1-4; weak D call: TRBD1 (6 bases). CDR1 and CDR2 from the germline V gene are SGHNT and YYREEE (reference sequence). Trimming took off 4 bases at V and 6 bases at J, with 16 bases between the two ends. The CDR3 totals 15 residues. In DNA form, the CDR3 reads TGTGCCAGCAGCCGATACCGGGACAAAGATGAAAAACTGTTTTTT. This sequence encodes CASSRYRDKDEKLFF. Using reference TRBV5-4 and TRBJ1-4 for the parts outside the CDR3, the full variable domain is ETGVTQSPTHLIKTRGQQVTLRCSSQSGHNTVSWYQQALGQGPQFIFQYYREEENGRGNFPPRFSGLQFPNYSSELNVNALELDDSALYLCASSRYRDKDEKLFFGSGTQLSVL.

V is TRBV7-2 and J is TRBJ2-7; tentative D call: TRBD2 (5 bases). This CDR3 comprises 13 residues. Germline V gene lookup returns CDR1 SGHTA and CDR2 FQGNSA. V lost 9 bases to trimming and J lost 3 bases, with 15 bases between them. The CDR3 reads CASAGVGHYEQYF. The CDR3 bases are TGTGCCAGTGCGGGTGTGGGCCACTACGAGCAGTACTTC.

The V and J genes are TRBV21-1 and TRBJ2-7; the table calls TRBD2, which could not be checked here. TRBV21-1 is deemed a pseudogene. The CDR3 runs 23 residues. The CDR3 bases are TGTGCCAACTTTTCCTCCAAACGCGTCCCGATCGGGTATGCCAGCTCACCCAGAAACGAGCAGTACTTC. It encodes CANFSSKRVPIGYASSPRNEQYF.

This clone was detected once. The genes are TRBV5-1 and TRBJ2-3; 8 bases match TRBD1. Germline V CDR1 and CDR2: SGHRS, YFSETQ. V was pared by 4 bases and J by 5 bases, with 9 bases of the junction left unmatched. This CDR3 region has 15 residues. Here the CDR3 DNA reads TGCGCCAGCAGCAGGTCAGGGGGCGGAGGAGATACGCAGTATTTT. Its protein product is CASSRSGGGGDTQYF.

This clone turned up a few times. The chain carries TRBV19 and TRBJ2-7; perhaps TRBD1 as D (7 bases). With 5 bases removed from V and 5 bases from J, the gap between germline ends came to 16 bases. Germline values: CDR1 LNHDA, CDR2 SQIVND (reference sequence). The length of the CDR3 is 14 residues. The CDR3 coding sequence is TGTGCCAGTAGTTCCCTACAGGGGAGGAACGAGCAGTACTTC. Protein product: CASSSLQGRNEQYF.

This clone has only a few counts. The chain has TRBV18 and TRBJ2-5; D is unresolved. V lost 3 bases, J lost 5 bases, and 10 bases lay in between. The germline V gene has CDR1 KGHSH and CDR2 LQKENI. CDR3 length: 13 amino acids. CDR3 bases: TGTGCCAGCTCACCGGCACTATTGGAGACCCAGTACTTC. Its translation is CASSPALLETQYF. The full variable domain, its missing parts supplied by reference TRBV18 and TRBJ2-5, is NAGVMQNPRHLVRRRGQEARLRCSPMKGHSHVYWYRQLPEEGLKFMVYLQKENIIDESGMPKERFSAEFPKEGPSILRIQQVVRGDSAAYFCASSPALLETQYFGPGTRLLVL.

V and J are TRBV28 and TRBJ1-1; TRBD1 matches at 7 bases. CDR1 and CDR2 (germline): MDHEN, SYDVKM. This CDR3 is built from 15 residues. Germline trimming cut 5 bases from V and 10 bases from J; bases unmatched to any gene: 16. The CDR3 DNA is TGTGCCAGCAGTCCCCGAGGACAGGTCGTCAGCCGAGCTTTCTTT. Its translation is CASSPRGQVVSRAFF.

The J gene is TRBJ2-5, the V gene TRBV6-5; TRBD2 might be the D (5 bases). Germline V gives CDR1 MNHEY, CDR2 SVGAGI. V was clipped by 7 bases and J by 0 bases, with 12 bases between them. The CDR3 is made up of 14 amino acids. The CDR3 here is CASILGADQETQYF. In DNA, the CDR3 is TGTGCCAGCATTCTAGGAGCGGACCAAGAGACCCAGTACTTC.

This clone was seen a single time. The V and J genes are TRBV5-8 and TRBJ1-1, with 8 bases identical to TRBD1. Germline loops: CDR1 SGHTS, CDR2 YDEGEE. There are 13 residues in the CDR3. Trimming took 0 bases from V and 5 from J; bases not matched to a gene: 0. The CDR3 nucleotides are TGTGCCAGCAGCTTGGACAGGGGGACTGAAGCTTTCTTT. Translated: CASSLDRGTEAFF.

This chain connects TRBV5-5 to TRBJ2-5; no definite D call. V was trimmed by 4 bases and J by 5 bases, leaving 21 bases between them. CDR1 is SGHKS and CDR2 is YYEKEE in the germline V gene (reference sequence). The length of the CDR3 is 16 residues. The CDR3 sequence: CASSPENRQAGETQYF. The CDR3 region has the DNA TGTGCCAGCAGCCCCGAAAATAGGCAGGCTGGGGAGACCCAGTACTTC.

V and J are TRBV28 and TRBJ2-7; 13 positions agree with TRBD2. J gave up 9 bases and V 10 bases, and 12 bases lay outside the gene matches. The CDR3 has 14 residues. Germline V CDR1 and CDR2: MDHEN, SYDVKM. In nucleotides, the CDR3 is TGTGCCATCACCTCCGGGACTAGCGGGATTGCGCAGTACTTC. Translating gives CAITSGTSGIAQYF. Full variable domain (missing parts from reference TRBV28 and TRBJ2-7): DVKVTQSSRYLVKRTGEKVFLECVQDMDHENMFWYRQDPGLGLRLIYFSYDVKMKEKGDIPEGYSVSREKKERFSLILESASTNQTSMYLCAITSGTSGIAQYFGPGTRLTVT.

J is TRBJ2-1 and V is TRBV19; D is possibly TRBD2 (5 bases). The germline V and J ends were trimmed by 2 bases and 6 bases, with 17 bases remaining between them. The CDR3 consists of 16 residues. Germline loops: CDR1 LNHDA, CDR2 SQIVND (reference sequence). The CDR3, as DNA: TGTGCCAGTAGTATACCCGGACTGAAAGTAACCAATGAGCAGTTCTTC. Its protein product is CASSIPGLKVTNEQFF.

The chain links TRBV18 to TRBJ2-3; 8 nucleotides match TRBD1. V trimming: 6 bases; J trimming: 2 bases; junction bases outside the gene matches: 1. The CDR3 loop spans 13 amino acids. Germline CDR1 KGHSH, CDR2 LQKENI. Written as DNA, the CDR3 is TGTGCCAGCTCGGACAGGGACACAGATACGCAGTATTTT. This codes for CASSDRDTDTQYF.

As concerns this clone: The junction departs from the called germline gene at one end, perhaps through a read error. The chain uses TRBV28 and TRBJ1-1; D uncertain. CDR1 is MDHEN, CDR2 SYDVKM, per germline. The CDR3 sequence is 13 residues long. CDR3 protein: CASTLVQNTEAFF. CDR3 coding DNA: TGTGCCAGCACTTTAGTACAGAACACTGAAGCTTTCTTT. Complete variable domain (other parts from reference TRBV28 and TRBJ1-1): DVKVTQSSRYLVKRTGEKVFLECVQDMDHENMFWYRQDPGLGLRLIYFSYDVKMKEKGDIPEGYSVSREKKERFSLILESASTNQTSMYLCASTLVQNTEAFFGQGTRLTVV.

This chain joins TRBV5-1 and TRBJ2-6, with D possibly matching TRBD2 (5 bases). V dropped 4 bases and J dropped 0 bases, with 14 bases sitting between them. The germline V gene encodes CDR1 SGHRS and CDR2 YFSETQ. CDR3 size: 17 residues. For the CDR3, the DNA is TGCGCCAGCAGCCCGTCCCCGGCGGGCTCTGGGGCCAACGTCCTGACTTTC. Translation: CASSPSPAGSGANVLTF.